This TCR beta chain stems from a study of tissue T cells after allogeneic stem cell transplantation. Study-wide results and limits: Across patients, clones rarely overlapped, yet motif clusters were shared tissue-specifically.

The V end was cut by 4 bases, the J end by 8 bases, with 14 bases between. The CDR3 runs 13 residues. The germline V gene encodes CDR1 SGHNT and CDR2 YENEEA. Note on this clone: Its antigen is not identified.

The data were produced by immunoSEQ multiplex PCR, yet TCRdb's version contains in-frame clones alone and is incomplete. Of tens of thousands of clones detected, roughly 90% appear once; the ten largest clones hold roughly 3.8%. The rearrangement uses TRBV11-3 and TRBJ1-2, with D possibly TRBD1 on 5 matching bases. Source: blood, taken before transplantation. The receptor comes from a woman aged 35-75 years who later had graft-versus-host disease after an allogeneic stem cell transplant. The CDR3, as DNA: TGTGCCAGCAGCTCGGGGACGGGGCTGGGCTACACCTTC. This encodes CASSSGTGLGYTF.